Listed here are 8 T cell receptor beta chains from one sample, sequenced in a study of T-cell memory formation after mild COVID-19. TCRdb independently ran MiXCR on the 5' RACE reads; one entry per CDR3 protein. Of hundreds of thousands of distinct CDR3 sequences listed, 25% are singletons. The sequencing input was PBMCs or a T cell subset sorted from them (not recorded which). All receptors come from an adult woman who had mild COVID-19 (a few samples of this study predate the infection). Cell type and time point are not known.

The genes are TRBV24-1 and TRBJ1-2; TRBD1 agrees at 7 bases. Germline V CDR1 and CDR2: KGHDR, SFDVKD. Unmatched junction bases numbered 5, after V lost 8 bases and J lost 3 bases. The CDR3 is 13 residues long. This CDR3 reads CATKGQDDYGYTF. CDR3 bases: TGTGCCACCAAAGGACAGGATGACTATGGCTACACCTTC.

This clonotype has only a few counts. This chain connects TRBV7-6 to TRBJ2-2; no clear D gene. Germline-derived CDR1 and CDR2 are SGHVS and FNYEAQ. The CDR3 runs 13 residues. V lost 6 bases and J 3 bases, leaving 8 bases between the germline ends. CDR3 protein: CASRADYTGELFF. The CDR3 nucleotides read TGTGCCAGCAGGGCAGATTACACCGGGGAGCTGTTTTTT. Using reference TRBV7-6 and TRBJ2-2 for the parts outside the CDR3, the full variable domain is GAGVSQSPRYKVTKRGQDVALRCDPISGHVSLYWYRQALGQGPEFLTYFNYEAQQDKSGLPNDRFSAERPEGSISTLTIQRTEQRDSAMYRCASRADYTGELFFGEGSRLTVL.

V usage is TRBV2 and J usage is TRBJ1-1; D not certain. The CDR3 contains 16 residues. CDR1 and CDR2 (germline): SNHLY, FYNNEI. With 6 bases removed from V and 1 base from J, the gap between germline ends came to 18 bases. The CDR3 bases are TGTGCCAGCAGCACCCCGAAGGAGGGTCGGAACACTGAAGCTTTCTTT. Translating it yields CASSTPKEGRNTEAFF.

For the CDR3, the DNA is TGTGCCAGCCAAGTACCGGGACAGGGGTTCGAGCAGTACTTC. The encoded protein is CASQVPGQGFEQYF. The gene calls are TRBV7-9 and TRBJ2-7; 10 bases match TRBD1. CDR1 SEHNR and CDR2 FQNEAQ come from the germline V gene (reference sequence). V was pared by 8 bases and J by 6 bases, with 10 bases of the junction left unmatched. This CDR3 contains 14 residues.

This rearrangement joins TRBV29-1 to TRBJ2-7, with a weak D call TRBD1 (7 bases). The V end was cut by 7 bases, the J end by 1 base, with 14 bases between. Germline-derived CDR1 and CDR2 are SQVTM and ANQGSEA. The length of the CDR3 is 13 residues. The CDR3 reads CSDQGGRSYEQYF. CDR3 coding DNA: TGCAGCGACCAGGGGGGTAGATCCTACGAGCAGTACTTC.

The chain combines TRBV10-3 with TRBJ1-1, with D possibly TRBD1 on 6 matching bases. V was cut by 10 bases and J by 0 bases, with 15 bases left in between. Germline V gene sequence: CDR1 ENHRY, CDR2 SYGVKD. The CDR3 is made up of 14 amino acids. CDR3 DNA: TGTGCCACGAAGGGCACAGGGTTGAACACTGAAGCTTTCTTT. Residues: CATKGTGLNTEAFF.

DNA of the CDR3: TGTGCCAGCAGCCAATTCGGGCCCGCGGAGCAGTTCTTC. As protein: CASSQFGPAEQFF. The rearrangement joins TRBV14 to TRBJ2-1; the D is unclear. Germline CDR1 and CDR2: SGHDN and FVKESK. Trimming removed 2 bases at V and 10 bases at J, with 12 bases between. CDR3 length: 13 amino acids. The whole variable domain, remainder taken from reference TRBV14 and TRBJ2-1, is EAGVTQFPSHSVIEKGQTVTLRCDPISGHDNLYWYRRVMGKEIKFLLHFVKESKQDESGMPNNRFLAERTGGTYSTLKVQPAELEDSGVYFCASSQFGPAEQFFGPGTRLTVL.

The chain is built from TRBV11-1 and TRBJ1-1; D gene ambiguous. The CDR3 has 11 residues. Trimming pared 0 bases from V and 10 bases from J, leaving 6 bases between. In germline, CDR1 is SGHAT, CDR2 FQDESV (reference sequence). This CDR3 reads CASSLAEGAFF. CDR3 in DNA: TGTGCCAGCAGCTTAGCGGAGGGAGCTTTCTTT.